These 3 T cell receptor beta chains were all obtained from the same sample, sequenced in a study of blood T cells in healthy people across ages. For the second PCR, which ran for about 6 to 12 cycles, a sample-barcoded 5' primer and a J-beta primer mix were used. One entry per CDR3 protein results from TCRdb running MiXCR on the 5' RACE reads. The table shows 1,100,000 or so distinct CDR3 sequences, with more than 40% occurring only once. The sequencing input was blood. The receptors derive from a woman aged 55 to 70 in good health.

This clonotype was counted ten times or more. The V call is TRBV6-1, the J call TRBJ1-1; D gene ambiguous. Germline CDR1 is MNHNS and CDR2 is SASEGT. Trimming took off 7 bases at V and 7 bases at J, with 13 bases between the two ends. The CDR3 totals 12 residues. The CDR3 region has the DNA TGTGCCAGCACCCCCACTCAGGTTGAAGCTTTCTTT. It is translated as CASTPTQVEAFF.

This CDR3 reads CASNPRTTGNQETQYF. DNA of the CDR3: TGCGCCAGCAACCCCCGCACCACAGGGAACCAAGAGACCCAGTACTTC. This chain joins TRBV5-1 and TRBJ2-5; perhaps TRBD1 as D (6 bases). V was pared by 6 bases and J by 0 bases, with 18 bases between. The CDR3 covers 16 residues. Germline values: CDR1 SGHRS, CDR2 YFSETQ.

V is TRBV6-6 and J is TRBJ2-2, with 7 bases identical to TRBD2. The CDR3 covers 12 residues. The germline V gene has CDR1 MNHNY and CDR2 SVGAGI (reference sequence). V lost 8 bases, J lost 7 bases, and 4 bases stayed unmatched. CDR3 amino acids: CASSAGDGELFF. CDR3 DNA: TGTGCCAGCTCTGCGGGAGACGGGGAGCTGTTTTTT.